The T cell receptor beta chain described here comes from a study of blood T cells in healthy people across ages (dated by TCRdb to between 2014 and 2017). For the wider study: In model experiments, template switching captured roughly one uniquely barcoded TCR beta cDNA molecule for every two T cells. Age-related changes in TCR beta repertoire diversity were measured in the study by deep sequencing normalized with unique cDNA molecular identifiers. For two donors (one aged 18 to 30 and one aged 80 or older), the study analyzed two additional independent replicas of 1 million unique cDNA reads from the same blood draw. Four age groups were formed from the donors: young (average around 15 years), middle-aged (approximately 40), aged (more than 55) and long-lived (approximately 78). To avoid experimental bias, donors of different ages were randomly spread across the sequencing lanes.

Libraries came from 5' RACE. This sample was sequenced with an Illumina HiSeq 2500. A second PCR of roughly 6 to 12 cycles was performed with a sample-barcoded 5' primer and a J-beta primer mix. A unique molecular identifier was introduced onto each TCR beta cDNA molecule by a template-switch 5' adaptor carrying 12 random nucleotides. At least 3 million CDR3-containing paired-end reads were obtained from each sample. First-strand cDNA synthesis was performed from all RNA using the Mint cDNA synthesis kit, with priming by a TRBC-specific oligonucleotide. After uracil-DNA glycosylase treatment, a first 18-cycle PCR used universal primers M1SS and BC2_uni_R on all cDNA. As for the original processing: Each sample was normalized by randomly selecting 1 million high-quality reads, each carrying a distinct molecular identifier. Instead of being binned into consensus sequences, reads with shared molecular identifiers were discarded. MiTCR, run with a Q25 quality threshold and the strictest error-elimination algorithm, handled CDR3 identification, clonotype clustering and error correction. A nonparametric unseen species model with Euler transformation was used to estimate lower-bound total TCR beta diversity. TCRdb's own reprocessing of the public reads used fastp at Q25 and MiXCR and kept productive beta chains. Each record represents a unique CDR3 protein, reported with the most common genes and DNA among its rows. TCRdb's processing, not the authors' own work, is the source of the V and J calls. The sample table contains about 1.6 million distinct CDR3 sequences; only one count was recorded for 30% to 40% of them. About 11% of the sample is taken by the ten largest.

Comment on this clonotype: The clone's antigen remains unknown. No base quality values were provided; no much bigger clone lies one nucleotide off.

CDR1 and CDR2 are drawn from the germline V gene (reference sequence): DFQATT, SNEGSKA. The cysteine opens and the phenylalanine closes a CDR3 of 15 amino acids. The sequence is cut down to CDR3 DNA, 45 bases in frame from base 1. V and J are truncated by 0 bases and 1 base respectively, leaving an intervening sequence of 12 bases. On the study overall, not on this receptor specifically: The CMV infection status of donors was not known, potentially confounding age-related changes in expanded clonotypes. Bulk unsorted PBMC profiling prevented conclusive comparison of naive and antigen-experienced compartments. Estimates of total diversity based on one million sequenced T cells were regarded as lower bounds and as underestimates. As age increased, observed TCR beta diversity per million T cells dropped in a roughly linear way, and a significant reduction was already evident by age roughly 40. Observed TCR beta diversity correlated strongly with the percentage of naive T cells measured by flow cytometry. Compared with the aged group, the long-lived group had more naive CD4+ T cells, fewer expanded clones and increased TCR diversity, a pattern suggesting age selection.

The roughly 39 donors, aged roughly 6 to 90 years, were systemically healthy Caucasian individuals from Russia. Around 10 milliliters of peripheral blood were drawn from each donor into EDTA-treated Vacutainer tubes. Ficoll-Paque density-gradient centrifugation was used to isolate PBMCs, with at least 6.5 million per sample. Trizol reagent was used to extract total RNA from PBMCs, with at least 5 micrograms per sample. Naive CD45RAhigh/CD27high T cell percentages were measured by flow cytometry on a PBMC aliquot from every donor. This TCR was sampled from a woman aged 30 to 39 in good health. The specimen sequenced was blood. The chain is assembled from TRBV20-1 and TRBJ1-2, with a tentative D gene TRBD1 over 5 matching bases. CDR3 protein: CSAREYRGDNYGYTF. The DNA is TGCAGTGCTAGAGAATATCGGGGGGATAACTATGGCTACACCTTC.